This T cell receptor (beta chain) comes out of a study of OX40 agonist ivuxolimab in advanced cancers. Whole-study results and caveats: Relative to CD4+, CD8+ T cells held more expanded clones on average.

Concerning this clone itself: The antigen is unknown.

Repertoires were generated with immunoSEQ multiplex PCR, while TCRdb's copy carries only in-frame clones and drops some. The repertoire consists of under 95,000 clones, with 93% occurring once and the leading ten covering 6.2%. CDR3 length equals 16 residues. Germline loops: CDR1 LGHNA, CDR2 YSLEER. Trimming removed 1 base from V and 4 bases from J, with 11 bases in between. Sequenced here: CD4+ or CD8+ T cells sorted from blood, sampled in a trial of the OX40 agonist ivuxolimab. The chain joins TRBV4-3 to TRBJ1-6, with D possibly matching TRBD1 (5 bases). The TCR originated in an adult with an advanced solid tumor such as melanoma, head and neck, liver or kidney cancer. The CDR3 sequence is CASSQGPGWYNSPLHF. The DNA of the CDR3 is TGCGCCAGCAGCCAAGGCCCAGGGTGGTATAATTCACCCCTCCACTTT.